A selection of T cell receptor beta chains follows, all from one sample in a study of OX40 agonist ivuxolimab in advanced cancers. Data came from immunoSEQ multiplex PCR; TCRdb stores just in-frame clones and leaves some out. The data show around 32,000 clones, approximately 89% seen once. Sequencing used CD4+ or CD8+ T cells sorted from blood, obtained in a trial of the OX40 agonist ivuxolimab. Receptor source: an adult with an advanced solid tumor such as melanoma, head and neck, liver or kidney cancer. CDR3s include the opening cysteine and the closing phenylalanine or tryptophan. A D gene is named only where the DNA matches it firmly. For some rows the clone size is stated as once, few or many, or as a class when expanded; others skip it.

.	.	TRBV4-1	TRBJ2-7	TGCGCCAGCAGCCAAGGGAGGGGACCGGCGAACGAGCAGTACTTC	CASSQGRGPANEQYF
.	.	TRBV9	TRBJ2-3	TGTGCCAGCAGCGTAGCTGGGGATTCTAGCACAGATACGCAGTATTTT	CASSVAGDSSTDTQYF
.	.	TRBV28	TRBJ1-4	TGTGCCACCACCGACCTCCCCGCGGCAGGGTTTGGGGAAAAACTGTTTTTT	CATTDLPAAGFGEKLFF
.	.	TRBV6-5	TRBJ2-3	TGTGCCAGCAGTTACGGGGAGACAGATACGCAGTATTTT	CASSYGETDTQYF
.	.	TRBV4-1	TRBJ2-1	TGCGCCAGCAGCCAAGCGGCGGTCGGAGAGGATGAGCAGTTCTTC	CASSQAAVGEDEQFF
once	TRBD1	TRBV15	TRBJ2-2	TGTGCCACCAGCAGAGTCGTTTATTTGGGGACAGGGGAAAACACCGGGGAGCTGTTTTTT	CATSRVVYLGTGENTGELFF
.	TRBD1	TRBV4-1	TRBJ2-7	TGCGCCAGCAGCCAAGAAAGGGCCCCTTACAGGGGTTTTTTTTCCTACGAGCAGTACTTC	CASSQERAPYRGFFSYEQYF
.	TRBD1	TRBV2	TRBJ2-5	TGTGCCAGCAGTCCACCGACAGGGGAAGAGACCCAGTACTTC	CASSPPTGEETQYF
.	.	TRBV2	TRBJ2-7	TGTGCCAGCACTGGACAATCCTACGAGCAGTACTTC	CASTGQSYEQYF
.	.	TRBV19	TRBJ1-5	TGTGCCAGCCTGGACAACGATAGCAATCAGCCCCAGCATTTT	CASLDNDSNQPQHF
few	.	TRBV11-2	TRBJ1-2	TGTGCCAGCAGCTTAGTGGGTGACTATGGCTACACCTTC	CASSLVGDYGYTF
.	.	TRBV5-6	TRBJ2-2	TGTGCCAGCAGCCCAGGGAGGTGGACCGGGGAGCTGTTTTTT	CASSPGRWTGELFF
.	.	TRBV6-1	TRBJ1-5	TGTGCCAGCAGTGATGGGAGTTATCAGCCCCAGCATTTT	CASSDGSYQPQHF
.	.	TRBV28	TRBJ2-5	TGTGCCAGCAGTTTCTCCCCGGGGGTCCAGTACTTC	CASSFSPGVQYF